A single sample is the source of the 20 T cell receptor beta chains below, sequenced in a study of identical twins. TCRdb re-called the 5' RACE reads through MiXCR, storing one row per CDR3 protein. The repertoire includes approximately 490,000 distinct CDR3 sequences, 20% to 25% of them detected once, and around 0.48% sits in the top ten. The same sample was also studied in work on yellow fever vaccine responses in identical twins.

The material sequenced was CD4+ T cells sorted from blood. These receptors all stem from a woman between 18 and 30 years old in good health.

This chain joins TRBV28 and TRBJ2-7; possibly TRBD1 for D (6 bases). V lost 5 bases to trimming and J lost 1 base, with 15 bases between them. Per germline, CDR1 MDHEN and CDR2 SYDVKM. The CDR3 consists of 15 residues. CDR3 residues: CASSNPGHKSYEQYF. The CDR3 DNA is TGTGCCAGCAGTAACCCGGGACACAAATCCTACGAGCAGTACTTC.

The CDR3 DNA is TGTGCCAGCACGCGGGGTAGCGGGGCCAGCACAGATACGCAGTATTTT. Amino acids: CASTRGSGASTDTQYF. The chain is built from TRBV2 and TRBJ2-3, with TRBD2 identical over 8 bases. This CDR3 contains 16 residues. Germline values: CDR1 SNHLY, CDR2 FYNNEI. J was trimmed by 0 bases and V by 7 bases; bases with no gene match: 9. The whole variable domain, filled in from reference TRBV2 and TRBJ2-3, reads EPEVTQTPSHQVTQMGQEVILRCVPISNHLYFYWYRQILGQKVEFLVSFYNNEISEKSEIFDDQFSVERPDGSNFTLKIRSTKLEDSAMYFCASTRGSGASTDTQYFGPGTRLTVL.

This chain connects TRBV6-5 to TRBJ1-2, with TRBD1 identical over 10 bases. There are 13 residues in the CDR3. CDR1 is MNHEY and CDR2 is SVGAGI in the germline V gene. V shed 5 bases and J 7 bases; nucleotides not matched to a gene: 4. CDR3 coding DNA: TGTGCCAGCAGTCCCCGGGACAGGGGTGGCTACACCTTC. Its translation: CASSPRDRGGYTF.

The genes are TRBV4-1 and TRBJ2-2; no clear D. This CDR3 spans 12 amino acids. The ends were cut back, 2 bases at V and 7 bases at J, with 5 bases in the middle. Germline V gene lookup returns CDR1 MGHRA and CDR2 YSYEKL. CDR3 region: CASSQTHGELFF. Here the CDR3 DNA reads TGCGCCAGCAGCCAAACACACGGGGAGCTGTTTTTT.

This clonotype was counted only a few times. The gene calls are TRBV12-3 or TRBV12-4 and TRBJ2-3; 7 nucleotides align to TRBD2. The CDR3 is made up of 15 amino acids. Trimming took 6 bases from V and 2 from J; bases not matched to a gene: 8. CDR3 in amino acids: CASRNGGSNTDTQYF. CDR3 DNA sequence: TGTGCCAGCAGAAACGGGGGGTCAAACACAGATACGCAGTATTTT.

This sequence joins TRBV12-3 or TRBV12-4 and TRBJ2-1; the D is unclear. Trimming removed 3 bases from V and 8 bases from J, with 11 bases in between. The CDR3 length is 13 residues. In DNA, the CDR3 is TGTGCCAGCAGTTTCGGGCGAGGTGATGAGCAGTTCTTC. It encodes CASSFGRGDEQFF.

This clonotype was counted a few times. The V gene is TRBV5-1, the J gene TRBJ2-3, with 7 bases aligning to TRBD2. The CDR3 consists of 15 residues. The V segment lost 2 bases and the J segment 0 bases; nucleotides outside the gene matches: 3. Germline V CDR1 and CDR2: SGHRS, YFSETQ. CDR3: CASSFSGRSTDTQYF. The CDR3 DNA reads TGCGCCAGCAGCTTTAGCGGGCGAAGCACAGATACGCAGTATTTT. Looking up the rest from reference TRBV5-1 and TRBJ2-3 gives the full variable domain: KAGVTQTPRYLIKTRGQQVTLSCSPISGHRSVSWYQQTPGQGLQFLFEYFSETQRNKGNFPGRFSGRQFSNSRSEMNVSTLELGDSALYLCASSFSGRSTDTQYFGPGTRLTVL.

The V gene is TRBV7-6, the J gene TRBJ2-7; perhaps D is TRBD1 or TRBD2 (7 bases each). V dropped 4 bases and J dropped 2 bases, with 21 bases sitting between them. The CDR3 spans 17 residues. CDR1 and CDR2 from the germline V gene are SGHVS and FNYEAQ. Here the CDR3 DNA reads TGTGCCAGCAGCTCCGTCGGGGGGACAGCTAAGACCTACGAGCAGTACTTC. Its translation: CASSSVGGTAKTYEQYF. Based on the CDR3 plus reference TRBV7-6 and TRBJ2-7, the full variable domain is GAGVSQSPRYKVTKRGQDVALRCDPISGHVSLYWYRQALGQGPEFLTYFNYEAQQDKSGLPNDRFSAERPEGSISTLTIQRTEQRDSAMYRCASSSVGGTAKTYEQYFGPGTRLTVT.

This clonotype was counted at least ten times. The CDR3 nucleotides are TGCAGCGCATCACCCGGGACAGACGACTCCTACGAGCAGTACTTC. It yields the protein CSASPGTDDSYEQYF. The chain combines TRBV29-1 with TRBJ2-7, with 7 positions matching TRBD1. V trimming: 7 bases; J trimming: 0 bases; junction bases outside the gene matches: 12. Germline V gives CDR1 SQVTM, CDR2 ANQGSEA. CDR3 length equals 15 residues.

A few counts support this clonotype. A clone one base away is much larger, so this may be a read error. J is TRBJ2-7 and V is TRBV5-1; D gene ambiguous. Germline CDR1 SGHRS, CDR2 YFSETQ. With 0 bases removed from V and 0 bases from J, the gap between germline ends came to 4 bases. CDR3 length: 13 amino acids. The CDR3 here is CASSLDHSYEQYF. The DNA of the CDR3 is TGCGCCAGCAGCTTGGACCACTCCTACGAGCAGTACTTC.

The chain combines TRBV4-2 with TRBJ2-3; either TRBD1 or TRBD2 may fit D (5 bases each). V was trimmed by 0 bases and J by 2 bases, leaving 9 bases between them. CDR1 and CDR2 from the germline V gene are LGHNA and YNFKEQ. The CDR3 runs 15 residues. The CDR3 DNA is TGTGCCAGCAGCCAAGATGGGGACGCCACAGATACGCAGTATTTT. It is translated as CASSQDGDATDTQYF.

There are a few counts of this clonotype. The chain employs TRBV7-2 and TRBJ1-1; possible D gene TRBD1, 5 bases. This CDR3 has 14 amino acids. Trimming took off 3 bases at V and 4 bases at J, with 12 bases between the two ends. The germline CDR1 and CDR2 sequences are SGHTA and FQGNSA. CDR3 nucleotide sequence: TGTGCCAGCAGCTTTTCTGCAGGGACCACTGAAGCTTTCTTT. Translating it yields CASSFSAGTTEAFF.

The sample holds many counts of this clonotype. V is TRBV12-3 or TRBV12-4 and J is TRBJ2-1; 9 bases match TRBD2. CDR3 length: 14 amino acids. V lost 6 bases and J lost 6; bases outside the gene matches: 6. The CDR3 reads CASSLSGGVNEQFF. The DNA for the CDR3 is TGTGCCAGCAGCCTTAGCGGGGGAGTCAATGAGCAGTTCTTC.

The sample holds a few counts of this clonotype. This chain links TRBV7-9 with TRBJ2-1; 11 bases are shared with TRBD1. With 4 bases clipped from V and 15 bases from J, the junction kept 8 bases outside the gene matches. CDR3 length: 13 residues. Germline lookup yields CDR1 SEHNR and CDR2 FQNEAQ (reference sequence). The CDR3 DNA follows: TGTGCCAGCAGCTCCGGGACAGGGGGATATTGGTTCTTC. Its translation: CASSSGTGGYWFF.

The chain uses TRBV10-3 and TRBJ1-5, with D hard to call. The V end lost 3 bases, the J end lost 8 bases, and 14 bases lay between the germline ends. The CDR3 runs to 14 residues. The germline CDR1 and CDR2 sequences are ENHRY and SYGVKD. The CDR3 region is CAISETRSSEPQHF. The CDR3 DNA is TGTGCCATCAGTGAAACAAGGTCCTCAGAGCCCCAGCATTTT.

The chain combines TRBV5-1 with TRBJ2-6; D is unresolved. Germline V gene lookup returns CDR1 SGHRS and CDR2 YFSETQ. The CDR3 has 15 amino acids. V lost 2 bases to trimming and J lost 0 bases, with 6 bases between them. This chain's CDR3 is CASSLKGSGANVLTF. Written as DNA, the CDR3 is TGCGCCAGCAGCTTAAAGGGCTCTGGGGCCAACGTCCTGACTTTC.

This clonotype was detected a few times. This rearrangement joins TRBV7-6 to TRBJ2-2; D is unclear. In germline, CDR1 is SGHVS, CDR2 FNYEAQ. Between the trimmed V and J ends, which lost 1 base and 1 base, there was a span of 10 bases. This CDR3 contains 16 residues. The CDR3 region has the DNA TGTGCCAGCAGCTTAGTACTGGGTGGGAACACCGGGGAGCTGTTTTTT. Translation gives CASSLVLGGNTGELFF.

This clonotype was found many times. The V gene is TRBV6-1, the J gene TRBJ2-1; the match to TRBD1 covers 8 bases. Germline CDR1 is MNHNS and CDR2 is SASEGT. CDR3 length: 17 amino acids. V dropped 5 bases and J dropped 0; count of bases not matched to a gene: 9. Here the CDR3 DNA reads TGTGCCAGCAGTATTCTACAGGGGGTCAGCTCCTACAATGAGCAGTTCTTC. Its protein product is CASSILQGVSSYNEQFF.

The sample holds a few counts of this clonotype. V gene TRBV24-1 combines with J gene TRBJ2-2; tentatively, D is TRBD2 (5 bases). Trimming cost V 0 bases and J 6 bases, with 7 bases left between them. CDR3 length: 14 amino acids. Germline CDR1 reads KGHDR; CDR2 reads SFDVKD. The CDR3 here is CATSDLRRAGELFF. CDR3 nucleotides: TGTGCCACCAGTGATTTGCGGCGGGCCGGGGAGCTGTTTTTT.

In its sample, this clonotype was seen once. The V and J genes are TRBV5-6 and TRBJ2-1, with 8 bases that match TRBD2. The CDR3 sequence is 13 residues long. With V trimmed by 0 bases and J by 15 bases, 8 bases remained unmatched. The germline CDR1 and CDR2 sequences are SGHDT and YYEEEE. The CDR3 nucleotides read TGTGCCAGCAGCTTGGCCGGGACGGGAGGGACGTTCTTC. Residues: CASSLAGTGGTFF. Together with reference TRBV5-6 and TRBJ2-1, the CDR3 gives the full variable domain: DAGVTQSPTHLIKTRGQQVTLRCSPKSGHDTVSWYQQALGQGPQFIFQYYEEEERQRGNFPDRFSGHQFPNYSSELNVNALLLGDSALYLCASSLAGTGGTFFGPGTRLTVL.